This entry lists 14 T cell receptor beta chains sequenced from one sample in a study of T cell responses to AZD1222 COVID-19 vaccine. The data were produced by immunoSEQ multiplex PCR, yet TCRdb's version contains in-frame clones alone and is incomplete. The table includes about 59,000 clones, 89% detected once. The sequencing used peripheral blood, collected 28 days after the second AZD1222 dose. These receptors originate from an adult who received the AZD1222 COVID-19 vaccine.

CDR3 sequence reads: CAKRYGTNTGELFF. The CDR3 coding sequence is TGCGCCAAAAGATATGGGACAAACACCGGGGAGCTGTTTTTT. The V and J genes are TRBV10-1 and TRBJ2-2; D may be TRBD1 (6 bases). Trimming stripped 10 bases from V and 2 bases from J, with 14 bases between. CDR1 and CDR2 (germline): WNHNN, SYGVQD (reference sequence). CDR3 length: 14 residues.

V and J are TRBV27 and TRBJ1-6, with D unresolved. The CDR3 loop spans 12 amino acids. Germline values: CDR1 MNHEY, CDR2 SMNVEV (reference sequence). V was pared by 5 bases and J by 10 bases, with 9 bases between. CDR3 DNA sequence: TGTGCCAGCAGTCCCCTTTCATCACCCCTCCACTTT. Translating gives CASSPLSSPLHF.

The CDR3, as DNA: TGTGCCAGCAGCTTGCTACAGGGGGCCCAAGGCTACACCTTC. Its translation: CASSLLQGAQGYTF. This chain uses TRBV7-8 with TRBJ1-2, with 9 bases matching TRBD1. V lost 3 bases to trimming and J lost 8 bases; unmatched junction nucleotides: 7. CDR1 is SGHVS and CDR2 is FQNEAQ in the germline V gene. The CDR3 spans 14 residues.

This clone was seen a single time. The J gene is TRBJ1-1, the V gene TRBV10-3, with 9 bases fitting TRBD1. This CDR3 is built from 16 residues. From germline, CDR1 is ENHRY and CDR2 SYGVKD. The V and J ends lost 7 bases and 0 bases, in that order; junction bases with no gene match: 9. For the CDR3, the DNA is TGTGCCATCACCGGGACAGGGAACAGGGTGAACACTGAAGCTTTCTTT. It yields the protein CAITGTGNRVNTEAFF.

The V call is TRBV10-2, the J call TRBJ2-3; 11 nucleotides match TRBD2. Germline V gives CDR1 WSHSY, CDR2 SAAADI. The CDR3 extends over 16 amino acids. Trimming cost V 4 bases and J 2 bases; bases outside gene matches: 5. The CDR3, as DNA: TGCGCCAGCAGTGCCAATAGCGGGGGGGCCACAGATACGCAGTATTTT. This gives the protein CASSANSGGATDTQYF.

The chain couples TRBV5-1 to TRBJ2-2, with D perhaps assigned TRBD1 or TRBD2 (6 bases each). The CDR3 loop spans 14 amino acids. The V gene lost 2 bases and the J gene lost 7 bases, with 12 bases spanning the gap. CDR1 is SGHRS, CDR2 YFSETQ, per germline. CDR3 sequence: CASSLVRGLGELFF. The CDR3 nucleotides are TGCGCCAGCAGCTTAGTCCGGGGGCTCGGGGAGCTGTTTTTT.

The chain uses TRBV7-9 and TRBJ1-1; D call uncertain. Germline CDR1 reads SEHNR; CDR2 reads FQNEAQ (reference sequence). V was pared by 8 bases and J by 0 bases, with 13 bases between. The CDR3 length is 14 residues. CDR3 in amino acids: CASGRERLNTEAFF. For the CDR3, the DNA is TGTGCCAGCGGCCGGGAGAGATTGAACACTGAAGCTTTCTTT.

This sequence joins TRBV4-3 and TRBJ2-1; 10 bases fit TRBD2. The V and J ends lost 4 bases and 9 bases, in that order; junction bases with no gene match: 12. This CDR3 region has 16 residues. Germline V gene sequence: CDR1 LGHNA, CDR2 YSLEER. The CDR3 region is CASSPLGGLAGVEQFF. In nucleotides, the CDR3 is TGCGCCAGCAGCCCTTTGGGCGGGCTAGCGGGAGTTGAGCAGTTCTTC.

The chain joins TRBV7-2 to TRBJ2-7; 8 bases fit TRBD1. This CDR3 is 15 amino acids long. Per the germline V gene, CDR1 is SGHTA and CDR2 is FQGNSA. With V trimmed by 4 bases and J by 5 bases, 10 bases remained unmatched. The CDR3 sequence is CASSSLGTGPNEQYF. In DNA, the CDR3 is TGTGCCAGCAGCTCTCTGGGGACAGGCCCGAACGAGCAGTACTTC. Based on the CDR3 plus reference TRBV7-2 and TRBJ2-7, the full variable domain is GAGVSQSPSNKVTEKGKDVELRCDPISGHTALYWYRQSLGQGLEFLIYFQGNSAPDKSGLPSDRFSAERTGGSVSTLTIQRTQQEDSAVYLCASSSLGTGPNEQYFGPGTRLTVT.

The CDR3 DNA sequence: TGTGCCAGCAGCTCAGGGGTCGTCGCCTCGGCAGGAAACACCATATATTTT. This codes for CASSSGVVASAGNTIYF. The chain uses TRBV9 and TRBJ1-3; weak D call: TRBD1 (6 bases). Germline V gene sequence: CDR1 SGDLS, CDR2 YYNGEE. This CDR3 is built from 17 residues. V was trimmed by 4 bases and J by 4 bases, leaving 21 bases between them.

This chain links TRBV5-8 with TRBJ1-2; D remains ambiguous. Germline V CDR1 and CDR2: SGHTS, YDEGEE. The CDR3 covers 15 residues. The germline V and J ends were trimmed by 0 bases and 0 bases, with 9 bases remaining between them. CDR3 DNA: TGTGCCAGCAGCTTGGCCGGCGGAGCTAACTATGGCTACACCTTC. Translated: CASSLAGGANYGYTF.

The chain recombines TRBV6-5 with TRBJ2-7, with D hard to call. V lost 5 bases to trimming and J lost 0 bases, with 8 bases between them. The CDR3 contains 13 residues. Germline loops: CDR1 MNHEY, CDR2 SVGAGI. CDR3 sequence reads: CASSQTISYEQYF. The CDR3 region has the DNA TGTGCCAGCAGTCAGACGATCTCCTACGAGCAGTACTTC.

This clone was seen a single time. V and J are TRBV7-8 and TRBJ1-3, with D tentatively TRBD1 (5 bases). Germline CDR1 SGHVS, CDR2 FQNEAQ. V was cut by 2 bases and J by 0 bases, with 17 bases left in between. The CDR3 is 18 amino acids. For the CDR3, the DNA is TGTGCCAGCAGCTTATCCCGGCCAGGGCTTACCTCTGGAAACACCATATATTTT. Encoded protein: CASSLSRPGLTSGNTIYF.

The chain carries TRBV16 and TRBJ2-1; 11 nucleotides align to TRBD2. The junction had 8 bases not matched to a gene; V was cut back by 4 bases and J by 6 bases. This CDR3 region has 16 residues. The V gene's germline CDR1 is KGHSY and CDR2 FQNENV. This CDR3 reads CASSLEITSGGNEQFF. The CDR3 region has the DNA TGTGCCAGCAGCCTAGAGATTACTAGCGGGGGCAATGAGCAGTTCTTC.